These 9 T cell receptor beta chains share one sample of origin, sequenced in a study of multiple sclerosis patients with progressive multifocal leukoencephalopathy. Profiling relied on immunoSEQ multiplex PCR, and the TCRdb table lists in-frame clones only, not all of them. The repertoire holds 25,000 to 35,000 clones, with nearly 95% as singletons. Time point reported: before natalizumab initiation. Sample: PBMCs. These receptors were taken from a man aged 25-45 years with multiple sclerosis.

V and J are TRBV7-3 and TRBJ2-1; 10 nucleotides line up with TRBD1. Germline V gene sequence: CDR1 SGHTA, CDR2 FQGTGA. The CDR3 runs 13 residues. The ends lost 2 bases at V and 8 bases at J; junction bases unmatched: 0. CDR3 nucleotide sequence: TGTGCCAGCAGCTTAGGGACAGGGGATGAGCAGTTCTTC. Amino acid sequence: CASSLGTGDEQFF.

The chain joins TRBV6-1 to TRBJ2-2; 7 bases fit TRBD1. Trimming removed 2 bases from V and 4 bases from J; junction bases left unmatched: 4. There are 15 residues in the CDR3. The germline V gene has CDR1 MNHNS and CDR2 SASEGT. CDR3 protein: CASSEPGGITGELFF. CDR3 nucleotides: TGTGCCAGCAGTGAACCAGGGGGAATCACCGGGGAGCTGTTTTTT.

The chain links TRBV6-6 to TRBJ1-1, with D possibly matching TRBD1 (5 bases). The germline V gene encodes CDR1 MNHNY and CDR2 SVGAGI (reference sequence). V shed 6 bases and J shed 5 bases, with 22 bases lying between them. This CDR3 has 16 residues. Here the CDR3 DNA reads TGTGCCAGCAGCACCGCCCCGTGGGGGAGGAAGACTGAAGCTTTCTTT. Residues: CASSTAPWGRKTEAFF.

The chain couples TRBV18 to TRBJ1-1; the match to TRBD1 covers 7 bases. This CDR3 comprises 15 residues. The germline CDR1 and CDR2 sequences are KGHSH and LQKENI. V was clipped by 4 bases and J by 1 base; unmatched bases: 6. CDR3 bases: TGTGCCAGCTCACGGGAGGGGGCGAGGAACACTGAAGCTTTCTTT. This translates into CASSREGARNTEAFF. The full variable domain, with the rest looked up from reference TRBV18 and TRBJ1-1, is NAGVMQNPRHLVRRRGQEARLRCSPMKGHSHVYWYRQLPEEGLKFMVYLQKENIIDESGMPKERFSAEFPKEGPSILRIQQVVRGDSAAYFCASSREGARNTEAFFGQGTRLTVV.

The V and J genes are TRBV6-4 and TRBJ2-7; 10 bases line up with TRBD2. The length of the CDR3 is 17 residues. J was trimmed by 7 bases and V by 0 bases; bases with no gene match: 12. Germline values: CDR1 MRHNA, CDR2 SNTAGT. The CDR3 sequence: CASSDSRILAGDLEQYF. The CDR3 nucleotides are TGTGCCAGCAGTGACTCGAGAATCCTAGCGGGGGATCTGGAGCAGTACTTC.

The CDR3 sequence is CASSVESGTGYTF. CDR3 DNA: TGTGCCAGCAGCGTAGAATCAGGGACCGGCTACACCTTC. The genes are TRBV9 and TRBJ1-2; tentative D call: TRBD1 (5 bases). The CDR3 totals 13 residues. Germline CDR1 reads SGDLS; CDR2 reads YYNGEE. Trimming left V 0 bases short and J 8 bases short, with 11 bases between.

This chain uses TRBV27 with TRBJ2-1; 8 bases are shared with TRBD2. The length of the CDR3 is 17 residues. The trim removed 3 bases at V and 2 bases at J, leaving 9 bases unmatched. Per germline, CDR1 MNHEY and CDR2 SMNVEV (reference sequence). This CDR3 is CASSFEGSGITYNEQFF. The CDR3 DNA is TGTGCCAGCAGTTTTGAGGGTAGCGGGATTACCTACAATGAGCAGTTCTTC.

The chain uses TRBV4-3 and TRBJ2-3, with D possibly matching TRBD1 (5 bases). The CDR3 totals 14 residues. Trimming cost V 0 bases and J 6 bases, with 10 bases left between them. The germline gives CDR1 LGHNA, CDR2 YSLEER. The CDR3 spells CASSQDLAGDTQYF. CDR3 in DNA: TGCGCCAGCAGCCAAGATTTGGCAGGGGATACGCAGTATTTT.

This rearrangement joins TRBV6-1 to TRBJ2-3; D is perhaps TRBD1 (6 bases). This CDR3 comprises 15 residues. Trimming pared 7 bases from V and 5 bases from J, leaving 19 bases between. From germline, CDR1 is MNHNS and CDR2 SASEGT. CDR3: CASTTTGSSVDTQYF. DNA of the CDR3: TGTGCCAGCACTACTACAGGGTCTTCGGTAGATACGCAGTATTTT.